These T cell receptor beta chains were read from a single sample in a study of cytomegalovirus exposure and HLA in healthy donors. Data came from immunoSEQ multiplex PCR; TCRdb stores just in-frame clones and leaves some out. This table holds under 200,000 clones, around 82% found once. The sample consisted of PBMCs. Source of these receptors: a man between 60 and 75 years old in good health and CMV-seronegative. Both conserved end residues are part of each CDR3.

V gene	J gene	CDR3 protein
TRBV5-4	TRBJ2-7	CASSHGTGGFYEQYF
TRBV15	TRBJ2-7	CATSSDRGGTYEQYF
TRBV7-8	TRBJ2-1	CASSLPGLDSYNEQFF
TRBV18	TRBJ1-4	CASSPYETTNEKLFF
TRBV6-6	TRBJ2-7	CASSYGTASYEQYF
TRBV7-8	TRBJ2-1	CASSAGGRNEQFF
TRBV6-5	TRBJ1-6	CASRYEGQNSPLHF
TRBV21-1	TRBJ1-5	CASSKLRQGRRRGVYQPQHF
TRBV5-8	NA	CASSPGQGFLYEQYF
TRBV5-1	TRBJ2-7	CASSLMLGGNYEQYF
TRBV28	TRBJ1-1	CASSLGDRGRRDTEAFF
TRBV5-6	TRBJ2-7	CASSLRGPLSYEQYF
TRBV29-1	TRBJ1-1	CSVVRRGNTEAFF
TRBV5-1	TRBJ2-5	CASSLNPRGTGWETQYF
TRBV19	TRBJ2-7	CASSIRPTGGQYF
TRBV15	TRBJ1-2	CATSMGGGNGYTF
TRBV27	TRBJ2-3	CASSLYQAGGGTQYF
TRBV10-3	TRBJ2-5	CAISESGGAGETQYF
TRBV15	TRBJ2-7	CATSRDRTAYEQYF
TRBV9	TRBJ1-1	CASSGHGLRLGDTEAFF
TRBV5-1	TRBJ2-7	CASSSQGVGSEQYF
TRBV29-1	TRBJ2-7	CSVELLAGGRQYF
TRBV5-1	NA	CASGPDNYEQYF
TRBV5-1	TRBJ1-2	CASSPGQEGNYGYTF
TRBV4-1	TRBJ2-7	CASSQERAAQSYEQYF
TRBV7-9	TRBJ1-1	CASSRTGSTEAFF
TRBV27	TRBJ1-2	CASSTDRHGYTF
TRBV27	TRBJ1-2	CASSLSGGYSYGYTF
TRBV20-1	TRBJ1-1	CSASQDLEAFF
TRBV2	TRBJ2-3	CASSEWTGAADTQYF
TRBV7-8	TRBJ1-5	CASSLSGGNQPQHF
TRBV2	TRBJ1-1	CASSRQTTNTEAFF
TRBV5-8	TRBJ1-1	CASSLLAGIGSEAFF
TRBV5-1	TRBJ2-1	CASSLGTGVYNEQFF
TRBV6-1	TRBJ1-3	CATMTGSPGNTIYF